Shown below are 9 T cell receptor beta chains from a single sample sequenced in a study of identical twins. TCRdb processed the 5' RACE reads anew with MiXCR; each CDR3 protein has one entry. This table has 500,000 or so distinct CDR3 sequences, 20% to 25% appearing once. These data are also associated with another study on T cells expressing NK-cell markers.

Sequencing was carried out using CD4+ T cells sorted from blood. Receptors were obtained from a woman under 30 in good health.

The rearrangement links TRBV12-3 or TRBV12-4 to TRBJ2-2; D unresolved. V dropped 10 bases and J dropped 6 bases, with 15 bases sitting between them. The CDR3 covers 13 residues. The CDR3 DNA follows: TGTGCCACCAGGACCGCCGTCCCCGGGGAGCTGTTTTTT. This codes for CATRTAVPGELFF.

The J gene is TRBJ2-7, the V gene TRBV29-1; 13 positions match TRBD2. Trimming removed 4 bases from V and 6 bases from J; junction bases left unmatched: 6. The germline V gene has CDR1 SQVTM and CDR2 ANQGSEA. The CDR3 has 14 residues. DNA of the CDR3: TGCAGCGTTGCGGGACTAGCGGGATGGGGCGAGCAGTACTTC. Encoded protein: CSVAGLAGWGEQYF.

In its sample, this clonotype was seen a few times. CDR3 amino acids: CASRDRGLAEETQYF. DNA for the CDR3: TGTGCCAGCAGGGACCGAGGACTAGCAGAAGAGACCCAGTACTTC. The chain recombines TRBV12-3 or TRBV12-4 with TRBJ2-5; 8 positions match TRBD2. CDR3 length: 15 amino acids. V lost 6 bases to trimming and J lost 3 bases; unmatched junction nucleotides: 9.

This clonotype came up a few times. The chain has TRBV5-1 and TRBJ1-1, with D tentatively TRBD1 (5 bases). The germline CDR1 and CDR2 sequences are SGHRS and YFSETQ. The CDR3 is made up of 15 amino acids. Trimming shortened V by 3 bases and J by 1 base, and 13 bases separated the two germline ends. The CDR3 protein is CASSSQGVRNTEAFF. As DNA, the CDR3 is TGCGCCAGCAGCTCTCAGGGAGTTAGGAACACTGAAGCTTTCTTT.

The chain joins TRBV3-1 to TRBJ2-4; TRBD1 is a possible D gene (5 bases). V lost 0 bases to trimming and J lost 7 bases, with 13 bases between them. Germline loops: CDR1 LGHDT, CDR2 YNNKEL (reference sequence). The CDR3 has 15 residues. CDR3 protein: CASSQDTGRLNIQYF. The DNA for the CDR3 is TGTGCCAGCAGCCAAGATACAGGTCGTTTGAACATTCAGTACTTC. Full variable domain (rest looked up from reference TRBV3-1 and TRBJ2-4): DTAVSQTPKYLVTQMGNDKSIKCEQNLGHDTMYWYKQDSKKFLKIMFSYNNKELIINETVPNRFSPKSPDKAHLNLHINSLELGDSAVYFCASSQDTGRLNIQYFGAGTRLSVL.

This chain joins TRBV6-1 and TRBJ2-6; TRBD1 aligns across 8 bases. V lost 11 bases and J lost 4; bases outside the gene matches: 10. The CDR3 loop spans 15 amino acids. Germline lookup yields CDR1 MNHNS and CDR2 SASEGT. In nucleotides, the CDR3 is TGTGCCGCCCGGGACAGGAGCTCGGGGGCCAACGTCCTGACTTTC. Encoded protein: CAARDRSSGANVLTF.

The chain couples TRBV6-1 to TRBJ2-7, with 10 bases matching TRBD2. The germline CDR1 and CDR2 sequences are MNHNS and SASEGT. Germline trimming cut 6 bases from V and 2 bases from J; bases unmatched to any gene: 7. The CDR3 is 15 residues long. DNA of the CDR3: TGTGCCAGCAGCCTCCCTAGCGGGGGTACCTACGAGCAGTACTTC. This sequence encodes CASSLPSGGTYEQYF.

The genes are TRBV27 and TRBJ2-1, with TRBD2 matching 7 bases. V trimming: 3 bases; J trimming: 1 base; junction bases outside the gene matches: 6. The germline gives CDR1 MNHEY, CDR2 SMNVEV (reference sequence). The CDR3 runs 16 residues. CDR3: CASSLWLAASYNEQFF. CDR3 bases: TGTGCCAGCAGTTTGTGGCTAGCGGCTTCCTACAATGAGCAGTTCTTC.

The V and J genes are TRBV24-1 and TRBJ2-5, with TRBD2 matching over 7 bases. Germline V gene lookup returns CDR1 KGHDR and CDR2 SFDVKD. The length of the CDR3 is 16 residues. Trimming cost V 4 bases and J 2 bases; bases outside gene matches: 9. The CDR3 region is CATSDPGRGGQETQYF. The CDR3 bases are TGTGCCACCAGTGACCCGGGCCGCGGGGGACAAGAGACCCAGTACTTC.